The entry below describes one TCR beta chain. Its antigen is not known. The length of the CDR3 is 13 residues. Germline loops: CDR1 SQVTM, CDR2 ANQGSEA. Unmatched junction bases numbered 7, after V lost 7 bases and J lost 2 bases. Clones were read by immunoSEQ multiplex PCR, and TCRdb kept only the in-frame ones, dropping some. The sample holds approximately 100,000 clones, over 75% seen once. This record belongs to a study of T cell responses to AZD1222 COVID-19 vaccine. General study results and limits: Clonal diversity was possibly underestimated; the donors were predominantly white British and more often female.

The genes are TRBV29-1 and TRBJ2-5; 7 nucleotides align to TRBD1. The sequence was obtained from an adult in good health. The specimen was peripheral blood, collected on day 0 of AZD1222 vaccination. Here the CDR3 reads CSALRDSQETQYF. The CDR3 coding sequence is TGCAGCGCCCTGAGGGACAGTCAAGAGACCCAGTACTTC.